This TCR beta chain originates from a study of blood T cell repertoires in COVID-19. Study-level information: Specimens from acute and convalescent COVID-19 originated in the United States, Italy and Spain. Sample material is recorded as cDNA or gDNA derived from T cells, B-cell-depleted T cells, or PBMCs.

V lost 1 base and J lost 1, with 11 bases in between. CDR3 length equals 16 residues. Germline V gene lookup returns CDR1 LGHNA and CDR2 YNFKEQ. In the original analysis: Amplification with reference gene primers provided the estimates of nucleated cell counts. Measured with immunoSEQ multiplex PCR; TCRdb has only the in-frame clones, and not every one. V and J calls and clone size follow that table, whereas D and trimming were derived from the DNA. The sample has approximately 260,000 clones; 84% are singletons. V gene TRBV4-2 combines with J gene TRBJ2-1, with D uncertain. Material: peripheral blood. This sequence was found in a human donor in a cohort sampled during active COVID-19. As DNA, the CDR3 is TGTGCCAGCAGCCAAGCTTTTTCCGGGTCCTACAATGAGCAGTTCTTC. Its protein product is CASSQAFSGSYNEQFF.